This is a list of T cell receptor beta chains from one sample in a study of shared clonotypes between healthy human individuals. Using immunoSEQ multiplex PCR, the repertoire was profiled, and TCRdb retains in-frame clones only, with some absent. The table includes about a million clones, about 72% detected once. The sequenced material came from memory CD4+ T cells from PBMCs. These receptors were collected from a young man in good health. Some clones in this sample may be carry-over from other donors' samples. CDR3s include the opening cysteine and the closing phenylalanine or tryptophan. Each record gives: CDR3 protein, CDR3 DNA, clone size, D gene, V gene, J gene. D genes are given only for firm matches. Clone size, where shown, is once, few, many, or a class for clones that have expanded.

CSVEGRSGRFHEQYF	TGCAGCGTTGAAGGGAGGAGCGGGAGGTTTCACGAGCAGTACTTC	.	TRBD2	TRBV29-1	TRBJ2-7
CASSLRSGTAGANVLTF	TGTGCCAGCAGCCTACGCAGTGGGACGGCCGGGGCCAACGTCCTGACTTTC	.	.	TRBV5-8	TRBJ2-6
CASSSRGLAGGRGYNEQFF	TGTGCCAGCAGCTCCCGGGGACTAGCGGGAGGGAGGGGTTACAATGAGCAGTTCTTC	.	TRBD2	TRBV7-3	TRBJ2-1
CASSQGGYNEQFF	TGTGCCAGCAGCCAAGGGGGCTACAATGAGCAGTTCTTC	few	.	TRBV4-2	TRBJ2-1
CASSYSGGAGNTIYF	TGTGCCAGCAGTTACTCGGGGGGGGCTGGAAACACCATATATTTT	.	.	TRBV6-5	TRBJ1-3
CSARSFGEQYF	TGCAGTGCGCGGAGTTTCGGCGAGCAGTACTTC	.	.	TRBV20-1	TRBJ2-7
CASSQEGVVEAFF	TGTGCCAGCAGCCAAGAGGGCGTCGTTGAAGCTTTCTTT	.	.	TRBV14	TRBJ1-1
CASSGGPQGTTEAFF	TGTGCCAGCAGTGGGGGCCCACAGGGTACTACTGAAGCTTTCTTT	.	.	TRBV2	TRBJ1-1
CASSQHDGKTYEQYF	TGTGCCAGCAGCCAACATGACGGGAAAACCTACGAGCAGTACTTC	many	.	TRBV9	TRBJ2-7
CASSATSSSGANVLTF	TGTGCCAGTAGTGCGACGTCGAGCTCTGGGGCCAACGTCCTGACTTTC	many	.	TRBV19	TRBJ2-6
CASSADRGNEKLFF	TGTGCCAGCAGCGCCGACAGGGGGAATGAAAAACTGTTTTTT	many	TRBD1	TRBV9	TRBJ1-4
CASSLYGNQPQHF	TGTGCCAGCAGCTTGTATGGGAATCAGCCCCAGCATTTT	.	.	TRBV7-9	TRBJ1-5
CASSFGPNGEQFF	TGTGCCAGCAGCTTCGGCCCTAATGGGGAGCAGTTCTTC	many	.	TRBV5-4	TRBJ2-1
CSAGGGNEQFF	TGCAGTGCTGGGGGCGGGAATGAGCAGTTCTTC	.	.	TRBV20-1	TRBJ2-1
CAWKRQESPYGYTF	TGTGCCTGGAAGCGACAGGAATCCCCTTATGGCTACACCTTC	few	.	TRBV30	TRBJ1-2
CASSFYMNTEAFF	TGTGCCAGCAGCTTTTATATGAACACTGAAGCTTTCTTT	.	.	TRBV5-1	TRBJ1-1
CASSQGTGGAGYGYTF	TGCGCCAGCAGCCAAGGGACGGGGGGCGCGGGCTATGGCTACACCTTC	once	.	TRBV4-1	TRBJ1-2
CASSADPNTEAFF	TGTGCCAGCAGCGCGGACCCAAACACTGAAGCTTTCTTT	.	.	TRBV9	TRBJ1-1
CASSRRQREMYEQFF	TGCGCCAGCAGTCGACGCCAGCGGGAGATGTATGAGCAGTTCTTC	.	TRBD2	TRBV4-3	TRBJ2-1
CASSLRASGRGEQYF	TGTGCCAGCAGTTTGAGGGCTAGCGGGAGGGGTGAGCAGTACTTC	.	TRBD2	TRBV27	TRBJ2-7
CASSLLAGTYNEQFF	TGTGCCAGCAGTCTCCTAGCGGGTACCTACAATGAGCAGTTCTTC	.	TRBD2	TRBV6-4	TRBJ2-1
CASSPRTSGGAGNEQFF	TGCGCCAGCAGCCCAAGGACTAGCGGGGGCGCTGGGAATGAGCAGTTCTTC	.	TRBD2	TRBV5-1	TRBJ2-1
CASSPESKTEAFF	TGTGCCAGTAGCCCCGAATCAAAAACTGAAGCTTTCTTT	.	.	TRBV19	TRBJ1-1
CASSGQGARGAIQYF	TGTGCCAGCAGTGGCCAGGGGGCTCGTGGGGCCATTCAGTACTTC	.	TRBD1	TRBV25-1	TRBJ2-4
CASSRQGATADTQYF	TGTGCCAGCAGCCGACAGGGGGCGACGGCAGATACGCAGTATTTT	once	TRBD1	TRBV7-2	TRBJ2-3
CASRPSLSYEQYF	TGTGCCAGCAGACCTAGCCTCTCCTACGAGCAGTACTTC	.	.	TRBV28	TRBJ2-7
CARARGQEGLGYTF	TGTGCCAGGGCCCGAGGGCAGGAGGGCCTCGGCTACACCTTC	.	.	TRBV6-4	TRBJ1-2
CASRLAARYQETQYF	TGTGCCAGCAGGCTAGCAGCAAGGTACCAAGAGACCCAGTACTTC	.	.	TRBV2	TRBJ2-5
CASSPLFSPHNEQFF	TGTGCCAGCAGCCCCCTATTCAGTCCCCACAATGAGCAGTTCTTC	.	.	TRBV11-3	TRBJ2-1
CASSRNQETQYF	TGTGCCAGCTCGAGAAACCAAGAGACCCAGTACTTC	.	.	TRBV7-8	TRBJ2-5
CASSALMGGDEQFF	TGTGCCAGCAGCGCCCTGATGGGGGGCGATGAGCAGTTCTTC	.	.	TRBV9	TRBJ2-1
CSARSPETQYF	TGCAGTGCTAGATCTCCTGAGACCCAGTACTTC	once	.	TRBV20-1	TRBJ2-5
CASSVDSAYSHEQFF	TGTGCCAGCAGCGTAGACTCGGCCTACTCCCATGAGCAGTTCTTC	once	.	TRBV9	TRBJ2-1
CASSGSTGGPQHF	TGTGCCAGCAGCGGATCGACAGGGGGGCCCCAGCATTTT	.	TRBD1	TRBV9	TRBJ1-5
CASSLQTGAGGTQYF	TGTGCCAGCAGTTTACAGACAGGGGCAGGGGGTACGCAGTATTTT	.	TRBD1	TRBV6-1	TRBJ2-3
CAISNDRAYTEAFF	TGTGCCATCAGCAACGACAGGGCCTACACTGAAGCTTTCTTT	few	TRBD1	TRBV10-3	TRBJ1-1
CARRKGRGYTF	TGTGCCAGAAGGAAAGGACGTGGCTACACCTTC	.	.	TRBV5-3	TRBJ1-2
CASSLPISGRGSYEQYF	TGTGCCAGCAGCTTGCCGATTAGCGGGAGGGGCTCCTACGAGCAGTACTTC	.	TRBD2	TRBV7-2	TRBJ2-7
CASSFGGHEAFF	TGTGCCAGCAGCTTCGGGGGGCATGAAGCTTTCTTT	once	.	TRBV11-3	TRBJ1-1
CASSPTGGKMRGYEQYF	TGTGCCAGCAGCCCGACAGGGGGCAAGATGAGGGGCTACGAGCAGTACTTC	.	TRBD1	TRBV2	TRBJ2-7
CAWSEGNSPLHF	TGTGCCTGGAGTGAGGGGAATTCACCCCTCCACTTT	few	.	TRBV30	TRBJ1-6
CASSQDYRPGELFF	TGCGCCAGCAGCCAAGACTACAGGCCCGGGGAGCTGTTTTTT	few	.	TRBV4-3	TRBJ2-2
CASSSASIQETQYF	TGTGCCAGCAGTTCCGCATCGATCCAAGAGACCCAGTACTTC	.	.	TRBV28	TRBJ2-5
CASSPQGAVGNTIYF	TGTGCCAGCTCACCACAGGGGGCGGTTGGAAACACCATATATTTT	.	TRBD1	TRBV18	TRBJ1-3
CASSFGLADSYEQYF	TGCGCCAGCAGCTTTGGATTAGCGGACTCCTACGAGCAGTACTTC	.	.	TRBV5-1	TRBJ2-7
CASSSALSSGRYNEQFF	TGTGCCAGCAGCTCGGCCCTGTCTAGCGGGAGGTACAATGAGCAGTTCTTC	.	TRBD2	TRBV5-4	TRBJ2-1
CASSPPPGTGGYEQYF	TGTGCCAGCAGTCCCCCCCCCGGGACAGGGGGCTACGAGCAGTACTTC	.	TRBD1	TRBV28	TRBJ2-7
CASSYRTSVEVETQYF	TGTGCCAGCAGCTATCGGACTAGCGTCGAAGTAGAGACCCAGTACTTC	many	TRBD2	TRBV11-1	TRBJ2-5
CASSINRGADTEAFF	TGTGCCAGTAGTATTAACAGGGGGGCGGACACTGAAGCTTTCTTT	.	TRBD1	TRBV19	TRBJ1-1
CASSSSGLSSYEQYF	TGTGCCAGCAGCTCTAGCGGCCTGAGCTCCTACGAGCAGTACTTC	.	TRBD2	TRBV2	TRBJ2-7
CASSSRPTSGFNEQFF	TGCGCCAGCAGCTCGCGGCCGACTAGCGGGTTTAATGAGCAGTTCTTC	.	TRBD2	TRBV5-1	TRBJ2-1
CASSPGTAPPGELFF	TGTGCCAGCAGCCCGGGGACGGCCCCCCCCGGGGAGCTGTTTTTT	.	.	TRBV7-9	TRBJ2-2
CASGFLLGPQYF	TGTGCTAGTGGTTTTCTACTAGGCCCGCAGTATTTT	once	.	TRBV12-5	TRBJ2-3
CASSFNTGPTSYEQYF	TGTGCCAGCAGCTTTAATACAGGGCCGACCTCCTACGAGCAGTACTTC	.	.	TRBV11-2	TRBJ2-7
CASSFGGRATGELFF	TGCGCCAGCAGCTTTGGCGGGAGGGCCACCGGGGAGCTGTTTTTT	.	TRBD2	TRBV5-1	TRBJ2-2